This T cell receptor (beta chain) was found in a study of OX40 agonist ivuxolimab in advanced cancers. Overall study: As their treatment, patients were administered ivuxolimab, an agonistic anti-OX40 (CD134) antibody. Patients were roughly 83% male with ages roughly 20 to 80, mean about 65.

Notes on this clone: As yet, its antigen is unknown.

Study findings and constraints: Dose levels from 0.1 to 3.0 mg/kg saw CD4+ and CD8+ blood T cells expand clonally by week 6.

CDR1 and CDR2 from the germline V gene are MNHEY and SMNVEV (reference sequence). With V trimmed by 5 bases and J by 5 bases, 5 bases remained unmatched. The CDR3 extends over 14 amino acids. Here immunoSEQ multiplex PCR was the method, and the copy in TCRdb shows in-frame clones only, minus some. Here the sample spans about 70,000 clones, roughly 92% being singletons. The receptor comes from an adult with an advanced solid tumor such as melanoma, head and neck, liver or kidney cancer. The sequenced sample was CD4+ or CD8+ T cells sorted from blood, obtained in a trial of the OX40 agonist ivuxolimab. The chain couples TRBV27 to TRBJ1-2, with TRBD1 matching over 10 bases. The CDR3 DNA follows: TGTGCCAGCAGTAAAGGGACAGGGGAGTATGGCTACACCTTC. Its protein is CASSKGTGEYGYTF.